This T cell receptor beta chain is drawn from a study of blood T cell repertoires in COVID-19. Trimming cost V 3 bases and J 4 bases, with 7 bases left between them. The CDR3 loop spans 13 amino acids. Germline V gene data show CDR1 as MNHEY and CDR2 as SMNVEV (reference sequence). Clones were sequenced by immunoSEQ multiplex PCR, and TCRdb holds only the in-frame ones, with some missing. The data hold 350,000 or so clones, with roughly 90% observed a single time. The specimen sequenced was PBMCs or T cells enriched from blood (not recorded which). This clonotype was obtained from a woman aged 25 to 39 who had been exposed to COVID-19. The chain recombines TRBV27 with TRBJ1-3; a possible D gene is TRBD1 (5 bases). Here the CDR3 DNA reads TGTGCCAGCAGTTTGGGGCAGGGAAACACCATATATTTT. Amino acid sequence: CASSLGQGNTIYF.